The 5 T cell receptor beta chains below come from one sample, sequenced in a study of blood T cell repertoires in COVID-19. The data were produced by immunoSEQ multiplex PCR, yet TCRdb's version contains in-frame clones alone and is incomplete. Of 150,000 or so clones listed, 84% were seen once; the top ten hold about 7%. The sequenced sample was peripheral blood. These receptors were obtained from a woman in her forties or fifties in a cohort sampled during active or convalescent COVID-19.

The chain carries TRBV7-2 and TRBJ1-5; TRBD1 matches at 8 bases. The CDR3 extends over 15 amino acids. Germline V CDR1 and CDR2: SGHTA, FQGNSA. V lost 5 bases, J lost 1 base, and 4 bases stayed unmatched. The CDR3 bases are TGTGCCAGCAGCCCAGGGGGCGCGAGCAATCAGCCCCAGCATTTT. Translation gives CASSPGGASNQPQHF.

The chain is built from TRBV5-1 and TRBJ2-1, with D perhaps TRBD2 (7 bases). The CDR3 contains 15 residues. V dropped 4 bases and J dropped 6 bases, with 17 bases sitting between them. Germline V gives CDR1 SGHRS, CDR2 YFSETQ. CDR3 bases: TGCGCCAGCAGCCCGGGGGGCGGGGTCGCCAATGAGCAGTTCTTC. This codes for CASSPGGGVANEQFF.

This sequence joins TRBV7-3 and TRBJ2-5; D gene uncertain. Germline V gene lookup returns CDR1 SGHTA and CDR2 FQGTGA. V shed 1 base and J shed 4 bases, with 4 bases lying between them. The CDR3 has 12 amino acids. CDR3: CASSLNRETQYF. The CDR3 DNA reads TGTGCCAGCAGCTTAAATCGAGAGACCCAGTACTTC. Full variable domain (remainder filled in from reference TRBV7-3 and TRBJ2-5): GAGVSQTPSNKVTEKGKYVELRCDPISGHTALYWYRQSLGQGPEFLIYFQGTGAADDSGLPNDRFFAVRPEGSVSTLKIQRTERGDSAVYLCASSLNRETQYFGPGTRLLVL.

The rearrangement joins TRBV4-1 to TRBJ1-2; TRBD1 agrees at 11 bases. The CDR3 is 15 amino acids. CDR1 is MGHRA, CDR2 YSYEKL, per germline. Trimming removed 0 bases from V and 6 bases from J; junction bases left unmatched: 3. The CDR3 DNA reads TGCGCCAGCAGCCAAGAAGGGACAGGGGGTAATGGCTACACCTTC. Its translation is CASSQEGTGGNGYTF.

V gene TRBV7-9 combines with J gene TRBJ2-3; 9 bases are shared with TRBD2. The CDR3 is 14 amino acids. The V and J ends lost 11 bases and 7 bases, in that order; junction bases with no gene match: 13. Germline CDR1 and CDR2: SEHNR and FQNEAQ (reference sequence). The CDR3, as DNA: TGTGCCGGAGGGGGACTAGCTTTTCCGCATACGCAGTATTTT. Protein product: CAGGGLAFPHTQYF.